Sequencing of this TCR beta chain was carried out in a study of beta chain features in type 1 diabetes. About the study: Cell yields, age and gender were similar between patients and healthy donors.

Expressed TCRB transcripts were sequenced because the entire RNA isolate underwent reverse transcription. Clones were sequenced by immunoSEQ multiplex PCR, and TCRdb holds only the in-frame ones, with some missing. The sample has about half a million clones, roughly an eighth seen once. This clone was found a few times. Trimming stripped 1 base from V and 2 bases from J, with 6 bases between. The CDR3 runs 14 residues. From germline, CDR1 is SGHTA and CDR2 FQGTGA. The TCR comes from a woman between 18 and 29 years old in good health. V usage is TRBV7-3 and J usage is TRBJ2-1; unclear D gene. The sample comprised naive CD4+ T cells from blood. In DNA, the CDR3 is TGTGCCAGCAGCTTAATGGCAGCCTACAATGAGCAGTTCTTC. Encoded protein: CASSLMAAYNEQFF. The full variable domain, rest sourced from reference TRBV7-3 and TRBJ2-1, is GAGVSQTPSNKVTEKGKYVELRCDPISGHTALYWYRQSLGQGPEFLIYFQGTGAADDSGLPNDRFFAVRPEGSVSTLKIQRTERGDSAVYLCASSLMAAYNEQFFGPGTRLTVL.